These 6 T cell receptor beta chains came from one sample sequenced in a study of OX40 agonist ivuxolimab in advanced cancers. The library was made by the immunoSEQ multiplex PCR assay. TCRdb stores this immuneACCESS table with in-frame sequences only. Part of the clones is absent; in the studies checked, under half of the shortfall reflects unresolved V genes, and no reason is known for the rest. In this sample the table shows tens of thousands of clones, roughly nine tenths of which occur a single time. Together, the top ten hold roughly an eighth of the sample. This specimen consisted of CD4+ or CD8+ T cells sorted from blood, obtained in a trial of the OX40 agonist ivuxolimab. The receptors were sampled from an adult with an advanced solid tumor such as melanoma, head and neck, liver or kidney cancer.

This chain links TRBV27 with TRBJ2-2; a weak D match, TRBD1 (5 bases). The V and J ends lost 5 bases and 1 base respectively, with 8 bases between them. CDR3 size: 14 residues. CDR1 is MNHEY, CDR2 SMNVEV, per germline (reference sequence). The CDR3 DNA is TGTGCCAGCAGTGATGGACAGAACACCGGGGAGCTGTTTTTT. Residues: CASSDGQNTGELFF.

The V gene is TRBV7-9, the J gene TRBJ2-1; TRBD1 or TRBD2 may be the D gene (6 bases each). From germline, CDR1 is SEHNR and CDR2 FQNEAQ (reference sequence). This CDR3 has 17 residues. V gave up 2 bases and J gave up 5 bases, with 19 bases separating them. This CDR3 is CASSLSAVGGFDNEQFF. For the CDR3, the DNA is TGTGCCAGCAGCTTATCCGCGGTAGGGGGGTTCGACAATGAGCAGTTCTTC.

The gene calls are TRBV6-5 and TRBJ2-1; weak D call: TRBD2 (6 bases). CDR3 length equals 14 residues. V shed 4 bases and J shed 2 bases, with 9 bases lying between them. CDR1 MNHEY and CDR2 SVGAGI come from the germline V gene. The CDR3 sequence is CASSLGGAYNEQFF. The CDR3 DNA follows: TGTGCCAGCAGTTTAGGAGGGGCCTACAATGAGCAGTTCTTC.

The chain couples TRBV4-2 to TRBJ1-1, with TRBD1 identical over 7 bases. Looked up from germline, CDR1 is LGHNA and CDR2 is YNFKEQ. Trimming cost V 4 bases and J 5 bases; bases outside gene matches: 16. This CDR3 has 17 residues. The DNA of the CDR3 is TGTGCCAGCAGCCCGCGTGAACAGGGGCTGGTTGGAACTGAAGCTTTCTTT. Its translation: CASSPREQGLVGTEAFF.

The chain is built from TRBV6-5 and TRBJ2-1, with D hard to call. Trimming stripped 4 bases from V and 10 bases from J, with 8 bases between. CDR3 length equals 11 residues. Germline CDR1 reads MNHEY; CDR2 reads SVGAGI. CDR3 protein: CASSWSSEQFF. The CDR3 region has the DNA TGTGCCAGCAGTTGGTCGTCGGAGCAGTTCTTC.

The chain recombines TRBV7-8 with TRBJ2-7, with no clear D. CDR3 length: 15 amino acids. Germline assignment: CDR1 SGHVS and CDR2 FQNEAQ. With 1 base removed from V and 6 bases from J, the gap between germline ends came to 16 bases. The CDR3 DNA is TGTGCCAGCAGCTTAGGCAGGACGGTTCTCCTCGAGCAGTACTTC. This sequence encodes CASSLGRTVLLEQYF.